This T cell receptor (beta chain) is from a study of shared clonotypes between healthy human individuals. General observations from the study: With a handful of donors compared, approximately 5% of naive CD4 clonotypes were shared. Naive subsets generally had larger estimated richness than memory subsets. What limited the represented genetic and exposure-history diversity was the small number of donors.

The germline V and J ends were trimmed by 1 base and 5 bases, with 12 bases remaining between them. Germline V lookup: CDR1 SGHTA, CDR2 FQGNSA. CDR3 length: 15 residues. Using immunoSEQ multiplex PCR, the repertoire was profiled, and TCRdb retains in-frame clones only, with some absent. The data contain 600,000 or so clones, roughly 98% of them singletons. With respect to this clone: The antigen remains unidentified.

CD8 cells classed as naive were CD45RO-negative and positively selected for CCR7, excluding terminally differentiated effector memory CD45RA+ cells. This TCR derives from a man aged 25 to 40 in good health. Sequenced: naive CD8+ T cells sorted from blood. The chain couples TRBV7-2 to TRBJ2-1; unclear D gene. As DNA, the CDR3 is TGTGCCAGCAGCTTAGAGGCAACAGTTAACAATGAGCAGTTCTTC. This sequence encodes CASSLEATVNNEQFF.